These 14 T cell receptor beta chains came from one sample sequenced in a study of sequential checkpoint blockade in melanoma. Sequencing was performed with immunoSEQ multiplex PCR; in TCRdb, only in-frame clones are kept and a portion is missing. The data contain 30,000 to 35,000 clones, 82% of them seen just once; the ten biggest clones take up roughly 18%. Treatment noted: randomized to nivolumab then ipilimumab (arm A) or the reverse (arm B). Material: CD8+ T cells sorted from blood (inferred from file names), obtained from a patient given nivolumab and ipilimumab in sequence. These receptors were taken from a human donor with melanoma.

The chain has TRBV7-9 and TRBJ2-7; 9 bases fit TRBD2. The CDR3 contains 16 residues. The V and J ends lost 8 bases and 3 bases, in that order; junction bases with no gene match: 14. The germline V gene encodes CDR1 SEHNR and CDR2 FQNEAQ (reference sequence). The CDR3 sequence is CASDQGATSGNYEQYF. In nucleotides, the CDR3 is TGTGCCAGCGATCAAGGCGCGACTAGCGGAAACTACGAGCAGTACTTC.

The genes are TRBV7-9 and TRBJ2-2, with TRBD2 matching over 11 bases. Looked up from germline, CDR1 is SEHNR and CDR2 is FQNEAQ (reference sequence). The CDR3 contains 16 residues. Trimming at V came to 6 bases and at J to 5 bases, leaving 8 bases not matched to a gene. CDR3 bases: TGTGCCAGCAGATTTAGCGGGAGGGTCCGAACCGGGGAGCTGTTTTTT. It is translated as CASRFSGRVRTGELFF. The full variable domain, rest sourced from reference TRBV7-9 and TRBJ2-2, is DTGVSQNPRHKITKRGQNVTFRCDPISEHNRLYWYRQTLGQGPEFLTYFQNEAQLEKSRLLSDRFSAERPKGSFSTLEIQRTEQGDSAMYLCASRFSGRVRTGELFFGEGSRLTVL.

The chain uses TRBV6-5 and TRBJ1-6; the match to TRBD1 covers 8 bases. The germline V gene encodes CDR1 MNHEY and CDR2 SVGAGI. The CDR3 covers 14 residues. V trimming: 3 bases; J trimming: 7 bases; junction bases outside the gene matches: 2. This CDR3 is CASSYGQGNSPLHF. CDR3 nucleotides: TGTGCCAGCAGTTATGGACAGGGAAATTCACCCCTCCACTTT.

The chain's CDR3 is CASSLTSGWGPDTQYF. DNA for the CDR3: TGTGCCAGCAGCTTGACTAGCGGGTGGGGGCCAGATACGCAGTATTTT. The chain recombines TRBV7-3 with TRBJ2-3; TRBD2 matches 10 bases. CDR1 is SGHTA, CDR2 FQGTGA, per germline. The CDR3 has 16 amino acids. After removal of 3 bases from V and 4 bases from J, the junction contained 7 bases not matched to a gene.

This rearrangement joins TRBV5-1 to TRBJ2-5; 9 bases map to TRBD2. The germline gives CDR1 SGHRS, CDR2 YFSETQ. This CDR3 contains 15 residues. Trimming at V came to 4 bases and at J to 4 bases, leaving 8 bases not matched to a gene. CDR3 DNA: TGCGCCAGCAGCCTAAGCGGGGGGTTCCCAGAGACCCAGTACTTC. This encodes CASSLSGGFPETQYF. Based on the CDR3 plus reference TRBV5-1 and TRBJ2-5, the full variable domain is KAGVTQTPRYLIKTRGQQVTLSCSPISGHRSVSWYQQTPGQGLQFLFEYFSETQRNKGNFPGRFSGRQFSNSRSEMNVSTLELGDSALYLCASSLSGGFPETQYFGPGTRLLVL.

The V call is TRBV27, the J call TRBJ2-7; 7 bases agree with TRBD1. The V segment lost 5 bases and the J segment 5 bases; nucleotides outside the gene matches: 9. Germline CDR1 is MNHEY and CDR2 is SMNVEV (reference sequence). The CDR3 loop spans 14 amino acids. This chain's CDR3 is CASSTGVLSDEQYF. CDR3 coding DNA: TGTGCCAGCAGTACAGGGGTACTAAGCGACGAGCAGTACTTC.

The gene calls are TRBV6-6 and TRBJ2-3; D might be TRBD2 (5 bases). CDR1 and CDR2 from the germline V gene are MNHNY and SVGAGI (reference sequence). This CDR3 is 16 amino acids long. The V end lost 5 bases, the J end lost 1 base, and 16 bases lay between the germline ends. The chain's CDR3 is CASSSGSLSRTDTQYF. In DNA, the CDR3 is TGTGCCAGCAGTAGCGGATCCCTTTCCCGCACAGATACGCAGTATTTT.

J is TRBJ2-1 and V is TRBV27, with 8 bases identical to TRBD2. The CDR3 loop spans 14 amino acids. Germline CDR1 and CDR2: MNHEY and SMNVEV (reference sequence). After removal of 4 bases from V and 6 bases from J, the junction contained 5 bases not matched to a gene. CDR3 loop: CASSYREGVNEQFF. Written as DNA, the CDR3 is TGTGCCAGCAGTTACCGGGAGGGCGTCAATGAGCAGTTCTTC.

The chain is built from TRBV28 and TRBJ1-1; 8 bases fit TRBD1. The junction had 9 bases not matched to a gene; V was cut back by 3 bases and J by 3 bases. CDR3 size: 16 residues. Germline lookup yields CDR1 MDHEN and CDR2 SYDVKM. The CDR3 loop reads CASSFGLTGGDTEAFF. The CDR3 DNA follows: TGTGCCAGCAGTTTCGGTTTAACAGGGGGAGACACTGAAGCTTTCTTT.

The chain uses TRBV19 and TRBJ1-1; D is possibly TRBD1 (6 bases). The CDR3 covers 14 residues. V lost 5 bases and J lost 4, with 14 bases in between. Germline V gene data show CDR1 as LNHDA and CDR2 as SQIVND (reference sequence). CDR3: CASSGRGGGTEAFF. The CDR3 DNA sequence: TGTGCCAGTAGTGGCAGGGGCGGGGGCACTGAAGCTTTCTTT.

This clone is medium-sized. J is TRBJ1-1 and V is TRBV30; D is possibly TRBD1 (5 bases). CDR1 is GTSNPN and CDR2 is SVGIG in the germline V gene (reference sequence). V was clipped by 3 bases and J by 6 bases, with 14 bases between them. This CDR3 comprises 13 residues. The CDR3 region has the DNA TGTGCCTGGAGGGGGCATGGAGTTCCTGAAGCTTTCTTT. This encodes CAWRGHGVPEAFF.

The chain is built from TRBV9 and TRBJ2-7, with a weak D call TRBD2 (6 bases). V lost 0 bases to trimming and J lost 2 bases, with 12 bases between them. This CDR3 comprises 15 residues. Germline CDR1 is SGDLS and CDR2 is YYNGEE. The CDR3 here is CASSVDSGPTYEQYF. In DNA form, the CDR3 reads TGTGCCAGCAGCGTAGATAGCGGCCCTACCTACGAGCAGTACTTC.

The chain couples TRBV7-2 to TRBJ2-2, with TRBD1 identical over 7 bases. V lost 7 bases, J lost 3 bases, and 11 bases stayed unmatched. The CDR3 has 16 amino acids. The germline V gene encodes CDR1 SGHTA and CDR2 FQGNSA. The CDR3 here is CASTQPDREYTGELFF. The CDR3 DNA sequence: TGTGCCAGCACCCAACCAGACAGGGAATACACCGGGGAGCTGTTTTTT.

The chain is built from TRBV7-3 and TRBJ2-1, with 7 positions matching TRBD2. The CDR3 is 15 residues long. CDR1 is SGHTA, CDR2 FQGTGA, per germline. V was clipped by 3 bases and J by 5 bases; unmatched bases: 7. The CDR3 nucleotides read TGTGCCAGCAGCTTCATTCGGCGGGAGAACAATGAGCAGTTCTTC. Protein product: CASSFIRRENNEQFF.